Sequencing of this T cell receptor (beta chain) was carried out in a study of human T cells and chemical hapten exposure. Study-level information: The upper back received 0.01% DPC by patch testing, with results read at 6 days. Slight differences in pooled library volume were the main source of varying TCR yields across samples.

The CDR3 is 13 residues long. Germline-derived CDR1 and CDR2 are SGHTA and FQGTGA. V gave up 3 bases and J gave up 3 bases, with 7 bases separating them. TCRdb fed the RACE reads into MiXCR, producing one record per CDR3 protein. The table has over 70,000 distinct CDR3 sequences, approximately 10% seen once. Time point here: patch test 3, about 24 weeks after DPC sensitization. The treatment denotes: therapeutic diphenylcyclopropenone sensitization with weekly scalp DPC. The genes are TRBV7-3 and TRBJ2-3; weak D call: TRBD2 (5 bases). The source material was whole blood, sampled in connection with sensitization to the hapten diphenylcyclopropenone (DPC). This TCR was sampled from a woman aged 25-40 years with alopecia areata. Some clones in this sample may be carry-over from other donors' samples. CDR3 in amino acids: CASSLERTDTQYF. In DNA, the CDR3 is TGTGCCAGCAGCTTGGAGCGGACAGATACGCAGTATTTT.